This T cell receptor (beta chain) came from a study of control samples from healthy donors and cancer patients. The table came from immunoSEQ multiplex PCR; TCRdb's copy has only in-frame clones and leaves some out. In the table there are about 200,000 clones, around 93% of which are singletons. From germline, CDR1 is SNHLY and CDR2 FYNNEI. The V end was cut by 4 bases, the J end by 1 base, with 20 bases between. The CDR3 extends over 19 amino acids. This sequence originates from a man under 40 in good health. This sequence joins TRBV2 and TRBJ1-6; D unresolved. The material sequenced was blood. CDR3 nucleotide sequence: TGTGCCAGCAGTGTCGAGGCAGCAAAGGGAGGTTCCTATAATTCACCCCTCCACTTT. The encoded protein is CASSVEAAKGGSYNSPLHF.